This is a list of T cell receptor beta chains from one sample in a study of T cells in Graves' hyperthyroidism and ophthalmopathy. TCRdb itself ran the multiplex PCR reads through MiXCR, one entry per CDR3 protein. This sample has around 380,000 distinct CDR3 sequences, with roughly 14% found just once. The sample comprised blood. The receptors shown here come from a man younger than 45 with Graves' hyperthyroidism that later progressed to Graves' ophthalmopathy. CDR3s leave out the opening cysteine and the closing phenylalanine or tryptophan.

>TRBV12-3/TRBV12-4|TRBJ1-5
ASSLTGGRNQPQH
>TRBV28|TRBJ1-6
ASSFGRGGTLH
>TRBV7-9|TRBJ1-2
ASLGERSKGDYGYT
>TRBV4-1|TRBJ1-6
ASSQVRGLGVSPLH
>TRBV3-1|TRBJ2-7
ASSQDKGAEVEQY
>TRBV9|TRBJ2-1
ASGSEGGRDEQF
>TRBV28|TRBJ1-2
ASSLEEYGYT
>TRBV12-3/TRBV12-4|TRBJ2-3
ASSPGRAGGSTQY
>TRBV19|TRBJ2-1
ASSSNLAGKYNEQF
>TRBV6-1|TRBJ1-1
ATEWGGNTEAF
>TRBV29-1|TRBJ1-2
SVEVSFRGYGYT
>TRBV7-9|TRBJ2-5
ASSPDDRAQY
>TRBV2|TRBJ2-1
ASLRTHSYNEQF
>TRBV6-1|TRBJ1-2
ASSPRQEVRYGYT
>TRBV28|TRBJ1-2
ASSKPGQGGYGYT
>TRBV11-2|TRBJ2-5
ASSGYSGERQETQY
>TRBV5-5|TRBJ2-3
ASSLGPGDTQY
>TRBV6-1|TRBJ2-1
ASRVGGSSYNEQF
>TRBV20-1|TRBJ2-7
SAREGLDEQY
>TRBV5-1|TRBJ2-3
ASSLWGNRPDTQY
>TRBV2|TRBJ1-1
ASSPGGWNTEAF
>TRBV5-1|TRBJ1-1
ASTVERNTEAF
>TRBV6-2/TRBV6-3|TRBJ2-7
ALAAGSSYEQY
>TRBV28|TRBJ2-3
ASSLFGGGAYTQY
>TRBV29-1|TRBJ1-2
SVQRDRRFSNYGYT
>TRBV20-1|TRBJ2-1
SAVGLAGSLWNEQF
>TRBV12-3/TRBV12-4|TRBJ2-5
ASSFLSGGGVETQY
>TRBV5-1|TRBJ2-3
ASSSPGPHTDTQY
>TRBV12-3/TRBV12-4|TRBJ1-6
ASSLGRQNNSPLH
>TRBV2|TRBJ2-3
ASTQEGVLTDTQY
>TRBV10-3|TRBJ2-1
AISDRTDNEQF
>TRBV20-1|TRBJ2-3
SALGFLSGAPVDTQY
>TRBV15|TRBJ1-2
ATSTPRNFYGYT
>TRBV5-6|TRBJ2-1
ASSPNSGGSYNEQF
>TRBV28|TRBJ2-7
ASSLWRRRDYYEQY
>TRBV6-1|TRBJ2-3
ASSLGGRTDTQY
>TRBV7-9|TRBJ1-2
ASSKRGTGYT
>TRBV6-1|TRBJ2-2
ASRRLARTGELF
>TRBV7-9|TRBJ2-3
ASSWTGGGTDTQY
>TRBV3-1|TRBJ2-2
ASSQLYRGRDTGELF
>TRBV2|TRBJ1-5
ASSGQGSNQPQH
>TRBV16|TRBJ2-1
ASSLPPRQVHNEQF
>TRBV6-2/TRBV6-3|TRBJ2-1
ASSYSSGSSYNEQF
>TRBV7-2|TRBJ2-1
ASSSLAGPPNEQF
>TRBV10-3|TRBJ2-7
AIRGLAGEDRNEQY
>TRBV6-1|TRBJ2-1
ASSEEVAGGFEQF
>TRBV2|TRBJ2-2
ASSETPLSWELF
>TRBV7-2|TRBJ2-7
ASSLVQGASYEQY
>TRBV5-1|TRBJ2-2
ASSLGQGVTGELF
>TRBV27|TRBJ1-5
ASSNRENQPQH
>TRBV28|TRBJ1-2
ASSLLRTENYGYT
>TRBV14|TRBJ2-1
ASSQYLGNSYNEQF